These T cell receptor beta chains were read from a single sample in a study of vaccination and CD4 T cells after COVID-19. Antigens of these TCRs are unknown. TCRdb called the PCR reads again in MiXCR, with one record for every CDR3 protein. The sample carries more than 9,000 distinct CDR3 sequences, about 60% recorded once. Sequencing used CD4+ T cells from blood, cultured in vitro. These receptors were obtained from a human donor who had recovered from COVID-19. CDR3s leave out the opening cysteine and the closing phenylalanine or tryptophan.

cdr3_length | j_call | v_call | cdr3_aa
12 | TRBJ1-1 | TRBV20-1 | SARDGRPNTEAF
21 | TRBJ1-5 | TRBV7-6 | ASSFYICSARATGGGSNQPQH
15 | TRBJ2-7 | TRBV28 | ASSLIDEGAGSYEQY
10 | TRBJ2-3 | TRBV2 | ASSGEGGTQY
13 | TRBJ1-1 | TRBV6-5 | ASSYSKGRGTEAF
10 | TRBJ1-2 | TRBV20-1 | SPGQGIDGYT
11 | TRBJ1-1 | TRBV11-2 | ASSLGGDTEAF
13 | TRBJ2-1 | TRBV5-6 | ASSPGRLSYNEQF
9 | TRBJ2-7 | TRBV20-1 | SADHRDEQY
11 | TRBJ1-5 | TRBV30 | AWTTALNQPQH
13 | TRBJ1-1 | TRBV30 | AWSVLGALNTEAF
13 | TRBJ1-1 | TRBV7-9 | ASSPRQGIDTEAF
12 | TRBJ1-2 | TRBV20-1 | SAREPAAGWGYT
13 | TRBJ1-6 | TRBV7-9 | ASSSPPGRGSPLH
13 | TRBJ2-5 | TRBV6-5 | ASSSRDRLQETQY
13 | TRBJ2-7 | TRBV7-2 | ASSRNRGPTYEQY
13 | TRBJ1-5 | TRBV2 | ASSETVERNQPQH
10 | TRBJ2-7 | TRBV5-8 | ASSSQRGEQY
13 | TRBJ1-5 | TRBV20-1 | SASLEGGIDQPQH
14 | TRBJ1-5 | TRBV5-5 | ASSWGRNLWGQPQH
11 | TRBJ1-5 | TRBV18 | ASSTGGRQPQH
13 | TRBJ1-3 | TRBV6-1 | ASDPRINSGNTIY
9 | TRBJ2-5 | TRBV20-1 | SARDYETQY
10 | TRBJ2-5 | TRBV20-1 | SGSQVQETQY
11 | TRBJ1-2 | TRBV20-1 | SARVTNNYGYT
14 | TRBJ2-1 | TRBV24-1 | ATSDRAASGYNEQF
12 | TRBJ1-5 | TRBV6-5 | ASSYVFLGQPQH
12 | TRBJ2-2 | TRBV29-1 | SGRTSLNTGELF
11 | TRBJ2-1 | TRBV20-1 | SASRGTVNEQF
12 | TRBJ1-2 | TRBV2 | ASSELGPLYGYT
13 | TRBJ2-1 | TRBV15 | ATSRARTIYNEQF
11 | TRBJ1-6 | TRBV30 | AWSGQGNSPLH
12 | TRBJ1-1 | TRBV20-1 | SARAPTGNTEAF
10 | TRBJ2-7 | TRBV6-1 | ASTPGDREQY
12 | TRBJ1-2 | TRBV18 | ASSREGYNYGYT
11 | TRBJ1-3 | TRBV28 | ASRGTGTNTIY
13 | TRBJ2-1 | TRBV15 | ATSRDFQGGNEQF
14 | TRBJ2-7 | TRBV23-1 | ASSQSRVAEYYEQY
11 | TRBJ2-5 | TRBV20-1 | TAMSTYQETQY
12 | TRBJ1-1 | TRBV12-3/TRBV12-4 | ASSERTVNTEAF
13 | TRBJ1-2 | TRBV6-2/TRBV6-3 | ASSYSSQLKHGYT
15 | TRBJ2-2 | TRBV5-4 | ASSASRTGTNTGELF
14 | TRBJ1-1 | TRBV29-1 | SVVRGRGTLGTEAF
12 | TRBJ1-6 | TRBV28 | ASSLGTGNSPLH
12 | TRBJ1-6 | TRBV20-1 | SADRSSYNSPLH
13 | TRBJ1-4 | TRBV20-1 | SASRRVQTNEKLF
11 | TRBJ2-3 | TRBV24-1 | ATSQDSTDTQY
15 | TRBJ1-6 | TRBV6-2/TRBV6-3 | ASSYGSGTGYSAPLH
11 | TRBJ2-5 | TRBV19 | ASGKGDQETQY